The sequence of this T cell receptor beta chain was determined in a study of response to subunit inactivated influenza vaccine. Remarks on this clonotype: The antigen remains undetermined.

Trimming at V came to 4 bases and at J to 2 bases, leaving 6 bases not matched to a gene. This CDR3 contains 16 residues. Germline CDR1 and CDR2: LGHNA and YNFKEQ. Study-level findings and limits: T cells newly recruited by each seasonal influenza vaccination are few, the authors suggested.

A single record per CDR3 protein comes from TCRdb applying MiXCR to the RT-PCR reads. The sample shows 590,000 or so distinct CDR3 sequences, around 13% of them seen only once. This sequence joins TRBV4-2 and TRBJ2-3; 10 bases fit TRBD2. The source was PBMCs from blood, collected less than 15 days before vaccination. The receptor's source is a man aged 50 to 59 who received an inactivated influenza vaccine. The CDR3 region has the DNA TGTGCCAGCAGCCGAGATAGCGGGGGGACCACAGATACGCAGTATTTT. Encoded protein: CASSRDSGGTTDTQYF.